This T cell receptor (beta chain) stems from a study of T cell responses to AZD1222 COVID-19 vaccine (dated by TCRdb to about 2021). About the investigation overall: A total of 233 trial participants underwent TCR sequencing, of whom around 200 received two doses of AZD1222 and about 26 received two doses of the MenACWY control vaccine. Trial participants were enrolled by age into 18-55, 56-69 and 70-plus year subgroups, with around 150, 28 and 57 TCR-sequenced participants respectively.

Including the terminal cysteine and phenylalanine, the CDR3 comprises 11 residues. Only the CDR3 region is kept as DNA, spanning 33 bases read in frame from base 1. V is reduced by 6 bases and J by 10 bases, leaving a spacing of 13 bases between them. The germline V gene encodes CDR1 SQVTM and CDR2 ANQGSEA. Points the paper makes about the study in general: Conclusions about previously exposed vaccinees are limited because only 6 or 7 AZD1222 recipients were SARS-CoV-2 seropositive at baseline. The 56-69-year group was small, and its depth increase did not reach significance, likely because of low power. Vaccine-associated CD4 TCRs spanned the whole spike protein, with dominant responses in regions 160-218 and 743-854. Spike-specific TCR breadth and depth rose significantly after two AZD1222 doses compared with day 0 and with MenACWY recipients. Most participants were white British and females outnumbered males, and the authors suggested that clonal diversity may have been underestimated. Reportedly, almost half of the unique spike-specific TCRs recognized epitopes lying outside the regions that are mutated in the B.1.351 and B.1.1.7 variants. No day 14 peak-response samples were available, so repertoires were characterized only after the peak T cell response.

Explained via the paper, the time point label denotes: baseline before first vaccination. The meaning of the sample's treatment or condition label: meningococcal conjugate vaccine given as trial control. Vaccinee samples came from UK trials COV001 and COV002, including a single-blind randomized controlled phase 2/3 trial of AZD1222 (ChAdOx1 nCoV-19) in healthy adults. For TCRbeta chain sequencing, PBMC samples were collected from trial participants at day 0 and at day 28 after the second dose. The CDR3 regions of human TCRbeta chains were analyzed by immunosequencing. Regarding the original processing steps: TCRs in the repertoires were matched against a reference library of SARS-CoV-2-specific TCRs that had been generated with the MIRA antigen-specificity platform. Breadth was defined as the fraction of unique TCRs that were SARS-CoV-2-associated, and depth was defined as the fraction of total T cells that were SARS-CoV-2-associated. Using the MIRA data, each spike-specific TCR was assigned both to the spike region to which the TCR was reactive and to a CD4 or CD8 class. Log10-transformed breadth and depth values were compared by one-way ANOVA with Sidak's multiple comparisons tests. TCRdb holds this immuneACCESS table with in-frame rearrangements only. Some clones are missing; in checked studies, unresolved V genes explain under half, and the rest has no known cause. V and J calls and clone size are as listed in that table; D and trimming were resolved from the DNA. The sample includes tens of thousands of clones, with roughly 84% observed a single time. The ten top clones hold more than 20% of the sample.

With regard to this clone: Its antigen is still unknown. No much larger clone exists at a distance of one base, and base qualities are not known.

The sample was peripheral blood, taken on day 0 of MenACWY control vaccination. The chain joins TRBV29-1 to TRBJ2-1; no D gene call is confident. This receptor was taken from an adult in good health. The CDR3 here reads CSVLGPTEQFF. The nucleotide sequence is given as TGCAGCGTCTTGGGTCCGACGGAGCAGTTCTTC.